The rows below give T cell receptor beta chains drawn from one sample of a study of blood T cells in healthy people across ages. A single record per CDR3 protein comes from TCRdb applying MiXCR to the 5' RACE reads. The sample carries approximately 800,000 distinct CDR3 sequences, roughly 46% recorded once. Material: blood. These TCRs come from a man at least 80 years old in good health. The CDR3 runs from the conserved cysteine through the conserved F or W. The D gene is left open where the match is weak. Clone size is not always given. Where it is, it says once, few, many or a class for expanded clones.

15 TRBJ2-7 TRBV10-3 TRBD2 once CASPLAGGRGEEQYF TGTGCCAGCCCCCTAGCGGGAGGGAGGGGTGAAGAGCAGTACTTC
16 TRBJ2-7 TRBV20-1 TRBD2 NA CSTTSSGLSGSYEQYF TGCAGTACTACCTCATCCGGACTAAGCGGGAGCTACGAGCAGTACTTC
14 TRBJ2-6 TRBV6-6 NA NA CASSYSETSYVLTF TGTGCCAGCAGTTACTCTGAAACGAGCTACGTCCTGACTTTC
13 TRBJ2-3 TRBV29-1 TRBD2 NA CSVAGTSVDTQYF TGCAGCGTTGCCGGGACTAGCGTAGATACGCAGTATTTT
11 TRBJ2-7 TRBV29-1 NA NA CSVWTDYEQYF TGCAGCGTTTGGACAGACTACGAGCAGTACTTC
15 TRBJ2-7 TRBV3-1 NA NA CASSQVLRLAVEQYF TGTGCCAGCAGCCAAGTCCTGAGACTGGCGGTTGAGCAGTACTTC
16 TRBJ2-5 TRBV7-2 TRBD1 NA CASSPQRTGGAETQYF TGTGCCAGCAGCCCGCAGCGGACAGGGGGCGCGGAGACCCAGTACTTC
12 TRBJ1-5 TRBV29-1 NA NA CSVEDGDQPQHF TGCAGCGTTGAAGATGGGGATCAGCCCCAGCATTTT
14 TRBJ2-3 TRBV20-1 TRBD2 NA CSAESGTSTDTQYF TGCAGTGCCGAGAGCGGGACTAGCACAGATACGCAGTATTTT
8 TRBJ1-2 TRBV20-1 NA few CSAIGYTF TGCAGTGCTATCGGCTACACCTTC
12 TRBJ1-1 TRBV29-1 TRBD1 many CSVGQGRSEAFF TGCAGCGTCGGACAGGGGAGGTCTGAAGCTTTCTTT
18 TRBJ2-1 TRBV5-1 NA NA CASSLGDGRIPAYNEQFF TGCGCCAGCAGCTTGGGGGACGGGAGAATCCCTGCCTACAATGAGCAGTTCTTC
16 TRBJ2-1 TRBV20-1 TRBD2 once CSAVGRAGAQSNEQFF TGCAGTGCGGTGGGGAGGGCGGGAGCTCAGAGTAATGAGCAGTTCTTC
13 TRBJ2-5 TRBV20-1 NA few CSARGGARETQYF TGCAGTGCCCGAGGAGGGGCACGGGAGACCCAGTACTTC
18 TRBJ2-1 TRBV7-6 TRBD1 few CASSLEFGGDRDNNEQFF TGTGCCAGCAGCTTAGAGTTTGGGGGGGACAGGGATAACAATGAGCAGTTCTTC
13 TRBJ2-5 TRBV29-1 NA NA CSVEPKYQETQYF TGCAGCGTTGAGCCTAAGTACCAAGAGACCCAGTACTTC
14 TRBJ2-3 TRBV20-1 NA NA CSARPGLSTDTQYF TGCAGTGCTAGGCCCGGACTTAGCACAGATACGCAGTATTTT
14 TRBJ2-7 TRBV5-1 NA few CASNPGGQDYEQYF TGCGCCAGCAATCCCGGGGGGCAAGATTACGAGCAGTACTTC
15 TRBJ2-5 TRBV9 NA many CASSVGGGSQETQYF TGTGCCAGCAGCGTAGGCGGGGGCTCGCAAGAGACCCAGTACTTC
17 TRBJ2-7 TRBV29-1 TRBD2 NA CSVGAQTSGRSSYEQYF TGCAGCGTTGGGGCCCAGACTAGCGGGAGGTCCTCCTACGAGCAGTACTTC
13 TRBJ2-2 TRBV29-1 NA few CSVDYGNTGELFF TGCAGCGTTGATTATGGTAACACCGGGGAGCTGTTTTTT
12 TRBJ2-7 TRBV28 NA few CASKGFLVEQYF TGTGCCAGCAAAGGGTTTCTGGTCGAGCAGTACTTC
13 TRBJ1-2 TRBV12-3/TRBV12-4 NA NA CASPSWDTYGYTF TGTGCCAGTCCCAGTTGGGACACCTATGGCTACACCTTC
15 TRBJ2-7 TRBV28 NA NA CASSLWGESSYEQYF TGTGCCAGCAGTTTATGGGGGGAGAGCTCCTACGAGCAGTACTTC
13 TRBJ1-2 TRBV20-1 TRBD1 NA CSAGGGQYEGYTF TGCAGTGCGGGGGGGGGACAGTACGAGGGCTACACCTTC
16 TRBJ2-7 TRBV20-1 TRBD1 NA CSASGGQGRYSYEQYF TGCAGTGCTAGTGGGGGACAGGGGCGATACTCCTACGAGCAGTACTTC
15 TRBJ2-3 TRBV7-2 NA few CASSTRTESTDTQYF TGTGCCAGCAGCACCCGGACAGAGAGCACAGATACGCAGTATTTT
15 TRBJ2-7 TRBV6-2/TRBV6-3 TRBD2 NA CASRPRLAEIYEQYF TGTGCCAGCAGACCTCGACTAGCGGAGATCTACGAGCAGTACTTC
16 TRBJ2-1 TRBV7-2 NA NA CASSLVSGLTYNEQFF TGTGCCAGCAGCTTAGTCTCGGGACTTACCTACAATGAGCAGTTCTTC
15 TRBJ2-3 TRBV21-1 NA many CASGLLAGEGDTQYF TGTGCCAGCGGACTACTAGCGGGAGAAGGAGATACGCAGTATTTT
11 TRBJ2-4 TRBV29-1 NA few CSVEFGNIQYF TGCAGCGTTGAGTTTGGGAACATTCAGTACTTC
13 TRBJ2-5 TRBV24-1 NA NA CATSEAFQETQYF TGTGCCACCAGTGAGGCCTTTCAAGAGACCCAGTACTTC
16 TRBJ2-3 TRBV20-1 TRBD1 NA CSASGGTGYRPDTQYF TGCAGTGCTAGTGGGGGGACAGGGTACAGGCCAGATACGCAGTATTTT
16 TRBJ2-4 TRBV3-1 NA few CASSQEGGGAKNIQYF TGTGCCAGCAGCCAAGAGGGAGGCGGGGCCAAAAACATTCAGTACTTC
15 TRBJ2-3 TRBV7-2 TRBD2 few CASTLSGRSTDTQYF TGTGCCAGCACCCTAAGCGGGAGAAGCACAGATACGCAGTATTTT
13 TRBJ2-7 TRBV29-1 NA few CSVTNGQPYEQYF TGCAGCGTCACAAACGGACAGCCCTACGAGCAGTACTTC
11 TRBJ2-1 TRBV24-1 NA many CATSDPREQFF TGTGCCACCAGTGATCCAAGGGAGCAGTTCTTC
12 TRBJ2-1 TRBV29-1 NA many CSVGEAYNEQFF TGCAGCGTTGGGGAGGCCTACAATGAGCAGTTCTTC
15 TRBJ2-1 TRBV12-3/TRBV12-4 NA NA CASSPNFSGENEQFF TGTGCCAGCAGTCCCAACTTTTCCGGGGAGAATGAGCAGTTCTTC
11 TRBJ2-1 TRBV20-1 NA few CSANLVNEQFF TGCAGTGCTAATCTAGTCAATGAGCAGTTCTTC
15 TRBJ2-1 TRBV11-2 TRBD1 NA CASSLFLGQGNEQFF TGTGCCAGCAGCTTATTCTTGGGACAGGGGAATGAGCAGTTCTTC
13 TRBJ2-1 TRBV29-1 TRBD1 once CSARTGGSNEQFF TGCAGCGCTCGGACAGGGGGGTCCAATGAGCAGTTCTTC
13 TRBJ2-1 TRBV20-1 NA many CSALIDHYNEQFF TGCAGTGCATTAATTGACCACTACAATGAGCAGTTCTTC
16 TRBJ1-5 TRBV28 NA NA CASSDWGRGSDQPQHF TGTGCCAGCAGTGATTGGGGGCGCGGATCGGATCAGCCCCAGCATTTT
14 TRBJ2-7 TRBV6-2/TRBV6-3 NA NA CASSYWGQRAEQYF TGTGCCAGCAGTTACTGGGGTCAGAGGGCCGAGCAGTACTTC
14 TRBJ2-5 TRBV20-1 TRBD2 NA CSARVGAGQETQYF TGCAGTGCTAGAGTCGGAGCGGGGCAAGAGACCCAGTACTTC
15 TRBJ1-1 TRBV7-9 NA NA CASSLAGQTGPEAFF TGTGCCAGCAGCTTAGCGGGACAAACAGGGCCTGAAGCTTTCTTT
14 TRBJ1-2 TRBV18 NA NA CASSPGDRVYGYTF TGTGCCAGCTCACCTGGGGACCGCGTCTATGGCTACACCTTC
16 TRBJ2-7 TRBV5-6 NA once CASSLRFPGVTYEQYF TGTGCCAGCAGCTTGAGGTTCCCAGGGGTGACCTACGAGCAGTACTTC
15 TRBJ2-4 TRBV6-6 TRBD1 NA CASSDRGSAKNIQYF TGTGCCAGCAGCGACAGGGGGTCAGCCAAAAACATTCAGTACTTC
13 TRBJ2-1 TRBV7-2 NA few CASSLAITGEQFF TGTGCCAGCAGCTTGGCTATAACGGGCGAGCAGTTCTTC
12 TRBJ2-7 TRBV10-3 NA NA CATGEHLYEQYF TGTGCCACCGGGGAGCATCTCTACGAGCAGTACTTC
15 TRBJ2-1 TRBV5-1 NA NA CASSLSQSSYNEQFF TGCGCCAGCAGCTTAAGTCAAAGCTCCTACAATGAGCAGTTCTTC
14 TRBJ2-2 TRBV6-6 TRBD1 few CATKTGGDTGELFF TGTGCCACCAAGACAGGGGGGGACACCGGGGAGCTGTTTTTT
14 TRBJ1-5 TRBV12-3/TRBV12-4 NA NA CASSLAAGNQPQHF TGTGCCAGCAGTTTAGCGGCAGGCAATCAGCCCCAGCATTTT